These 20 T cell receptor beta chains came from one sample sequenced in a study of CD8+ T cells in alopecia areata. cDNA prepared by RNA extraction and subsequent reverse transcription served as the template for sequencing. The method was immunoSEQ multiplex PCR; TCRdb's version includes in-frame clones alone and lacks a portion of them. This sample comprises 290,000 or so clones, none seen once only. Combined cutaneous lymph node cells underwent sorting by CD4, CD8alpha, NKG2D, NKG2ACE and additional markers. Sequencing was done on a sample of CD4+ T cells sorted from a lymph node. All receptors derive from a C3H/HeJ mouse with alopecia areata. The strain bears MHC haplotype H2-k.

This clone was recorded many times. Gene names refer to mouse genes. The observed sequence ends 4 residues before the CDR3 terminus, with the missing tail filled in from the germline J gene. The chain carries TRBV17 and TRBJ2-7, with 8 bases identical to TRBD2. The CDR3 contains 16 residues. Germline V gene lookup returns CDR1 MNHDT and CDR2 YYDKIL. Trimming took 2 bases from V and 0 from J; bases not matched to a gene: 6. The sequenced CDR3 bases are TGTGCTAGCAGTAGACCTGGGGGGAGGAGCTCCTAT. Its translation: CASSRPGGRSSY. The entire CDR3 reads CASSRPGGRSSYEQYF.

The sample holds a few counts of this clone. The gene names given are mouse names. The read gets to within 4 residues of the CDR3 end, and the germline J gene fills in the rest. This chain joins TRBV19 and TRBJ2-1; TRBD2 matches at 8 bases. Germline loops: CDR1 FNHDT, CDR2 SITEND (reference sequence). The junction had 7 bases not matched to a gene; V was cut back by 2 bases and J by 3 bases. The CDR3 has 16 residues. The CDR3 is CASSIPMGGGYAEQFF. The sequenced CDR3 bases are TGTGCCAGCAGTATCCCCATGGGGGGGGGCTATGCT.

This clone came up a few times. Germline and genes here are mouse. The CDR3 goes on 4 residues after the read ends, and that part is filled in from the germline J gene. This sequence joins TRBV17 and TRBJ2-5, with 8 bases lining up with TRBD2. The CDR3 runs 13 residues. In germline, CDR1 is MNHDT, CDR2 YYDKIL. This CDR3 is CASRGGARDTQYF. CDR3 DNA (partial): TGTGCTAGCAGAGGGGGGGCCCGGGAC. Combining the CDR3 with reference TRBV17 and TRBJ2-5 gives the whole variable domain DTTVKQNPRYKLARVGKPVNLICSQTMNHDTMYWYQKKPNQAPKLLLFYYDKILNREADTFEKFQSSRPNNSFCSLYIGSAGLEYSAMYLCASRGGARDTQYFGPGTRLLVL.

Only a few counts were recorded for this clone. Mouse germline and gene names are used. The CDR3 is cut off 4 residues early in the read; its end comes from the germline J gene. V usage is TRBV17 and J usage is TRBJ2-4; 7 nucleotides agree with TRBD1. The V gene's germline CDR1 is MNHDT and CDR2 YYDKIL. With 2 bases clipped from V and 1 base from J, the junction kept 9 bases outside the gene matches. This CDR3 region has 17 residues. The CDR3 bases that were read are TGTGCTAGCAGTAGAAATCCCCCCGACAGGGGTCAAAAC. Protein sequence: CASSRNPPDRGQN. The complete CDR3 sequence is CASSRNPPDRGQNTLYF.

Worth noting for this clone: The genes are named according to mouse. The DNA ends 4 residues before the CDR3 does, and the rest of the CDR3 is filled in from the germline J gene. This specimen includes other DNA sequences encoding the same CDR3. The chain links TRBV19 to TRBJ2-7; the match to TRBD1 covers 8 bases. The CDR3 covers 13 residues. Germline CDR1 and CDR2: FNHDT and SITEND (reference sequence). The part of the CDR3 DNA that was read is TGTGCCAGCAGACCTACAGGGGGATAT. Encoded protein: CASRPTGGY. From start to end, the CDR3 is CASRPTGGYEQYF.

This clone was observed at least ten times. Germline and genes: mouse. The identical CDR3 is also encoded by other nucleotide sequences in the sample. The CDR3 spells CASGDAGWGSAETLYF. Partial CDR3 DNA: TGTGCCAGCGGTGATGCGGGCTGGGGTAGTGCAGAA. The J gene is TRBJ2-3, the V gene TRBV13-2, with D tentatively TRBD2 (6 bases). The read comes to an end 4 residues before the CDR3 does, leaving the germline J gene to fill in the end. Germline CDR1 reads NNHNN; CDR2 reads SYGAGS (reference sequence). Trimming pared 0 bases from V and 0 bases from J, leaving 11 bases between. This CDR3 is built from 16 residues.

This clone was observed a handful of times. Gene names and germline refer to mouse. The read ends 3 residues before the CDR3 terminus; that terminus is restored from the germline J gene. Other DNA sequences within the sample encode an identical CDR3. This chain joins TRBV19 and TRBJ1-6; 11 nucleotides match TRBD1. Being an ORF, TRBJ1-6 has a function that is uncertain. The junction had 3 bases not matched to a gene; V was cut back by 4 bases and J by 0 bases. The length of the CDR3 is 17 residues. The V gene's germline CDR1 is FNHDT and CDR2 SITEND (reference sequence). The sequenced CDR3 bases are TGTGCCAGCAGTGGGACAGGGGGGAATTCCTATAATTCGCCC. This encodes CASSGTGGNSYNSP. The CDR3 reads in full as CASSGTGGNSYNSPLYF.

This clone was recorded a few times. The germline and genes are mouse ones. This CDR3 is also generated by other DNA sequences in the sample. The covered CDR3 bases are TGTGCCAGCAGTCCGACTGGGGTTAGCTCCTAT. It specifies CASSPTGVSSY. The whole CDR3 protein is CASSPTGVSSYEQYF. The chain joins TRBV14 to TRBJ2-7, with TRBD2 matching 8 bases. The CDR3 end lies 4 residues beyond the end of the read and is filled in from the germline J gene. The CDR3 extends over 15 amino acids. Germline trimming cut 4 bases from V and 0 bases from J; bases unmatched to any gene: 6. Germline V gene data show CDR1 as SGHDT and CDR2 as FRDEAV.

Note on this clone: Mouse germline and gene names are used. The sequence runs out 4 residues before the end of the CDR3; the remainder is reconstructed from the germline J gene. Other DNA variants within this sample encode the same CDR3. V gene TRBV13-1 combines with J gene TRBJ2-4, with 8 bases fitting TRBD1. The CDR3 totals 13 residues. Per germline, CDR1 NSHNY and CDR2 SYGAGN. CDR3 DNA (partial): TGTGCCAGCAGTGGCCGGGACAGGAAC. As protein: CASSGRDRN. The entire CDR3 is CASSGRDRNTLYF.

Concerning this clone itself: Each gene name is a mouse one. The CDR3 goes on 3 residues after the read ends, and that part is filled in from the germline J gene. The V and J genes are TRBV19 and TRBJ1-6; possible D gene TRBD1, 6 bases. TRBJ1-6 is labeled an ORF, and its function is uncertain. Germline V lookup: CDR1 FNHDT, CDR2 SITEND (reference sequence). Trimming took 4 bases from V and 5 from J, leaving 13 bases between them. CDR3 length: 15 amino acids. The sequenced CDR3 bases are TGTGCCAGCAGTCCCCCGGGACAAAATAATTCGCCC. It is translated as CASSPPGQNNSP. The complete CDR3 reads CASSPPGQNNSPLYF.

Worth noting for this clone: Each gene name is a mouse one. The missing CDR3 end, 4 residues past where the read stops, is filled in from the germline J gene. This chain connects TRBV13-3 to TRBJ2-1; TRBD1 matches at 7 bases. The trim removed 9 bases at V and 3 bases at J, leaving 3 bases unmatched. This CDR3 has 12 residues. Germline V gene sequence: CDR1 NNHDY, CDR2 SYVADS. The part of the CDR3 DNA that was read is TGTGCCACCGGGACAGCCTATGCT. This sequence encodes CATGTAYA. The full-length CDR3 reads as CATGTAYAEQFF.

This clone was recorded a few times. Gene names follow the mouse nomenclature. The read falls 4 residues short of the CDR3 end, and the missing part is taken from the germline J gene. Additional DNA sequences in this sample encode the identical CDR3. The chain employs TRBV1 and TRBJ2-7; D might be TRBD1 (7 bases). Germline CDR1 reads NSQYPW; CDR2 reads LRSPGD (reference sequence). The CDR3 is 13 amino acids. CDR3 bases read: TGCACCTGCAGTGCGGGGGGACAGTAT. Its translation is CTCSAGGQY. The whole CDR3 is CTCSAGGQYEQYF.

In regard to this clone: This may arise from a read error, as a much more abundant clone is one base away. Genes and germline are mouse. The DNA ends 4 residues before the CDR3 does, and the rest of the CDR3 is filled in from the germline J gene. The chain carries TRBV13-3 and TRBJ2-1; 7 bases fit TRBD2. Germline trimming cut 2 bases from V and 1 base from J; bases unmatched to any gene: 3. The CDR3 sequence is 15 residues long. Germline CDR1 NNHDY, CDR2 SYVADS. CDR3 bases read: TGTGCCAGCAGTGAGGGCTGGGGGAACTATGCT. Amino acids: CASSEGWGNYA. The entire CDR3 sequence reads CASSEGWGNYAEQFF.

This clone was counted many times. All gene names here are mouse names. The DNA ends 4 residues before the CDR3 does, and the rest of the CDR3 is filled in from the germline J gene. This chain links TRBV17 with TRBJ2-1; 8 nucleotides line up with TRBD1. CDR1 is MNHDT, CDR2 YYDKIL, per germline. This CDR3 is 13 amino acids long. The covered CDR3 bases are TGTGCTAGCTCACACAGGGGGAGGGCT. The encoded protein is CASSHRGRA. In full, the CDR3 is CASSHRGRAEQFF.

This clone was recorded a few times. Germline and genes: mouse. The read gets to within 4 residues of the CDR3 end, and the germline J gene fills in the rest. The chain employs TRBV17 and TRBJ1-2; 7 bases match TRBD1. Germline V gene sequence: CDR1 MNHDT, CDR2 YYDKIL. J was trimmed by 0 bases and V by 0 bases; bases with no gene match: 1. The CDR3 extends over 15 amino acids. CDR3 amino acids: CASSRDQGANSDYTF. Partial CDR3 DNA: TGTGCTAGCAGTAGAGACCAGGGGGCAAACTCC.

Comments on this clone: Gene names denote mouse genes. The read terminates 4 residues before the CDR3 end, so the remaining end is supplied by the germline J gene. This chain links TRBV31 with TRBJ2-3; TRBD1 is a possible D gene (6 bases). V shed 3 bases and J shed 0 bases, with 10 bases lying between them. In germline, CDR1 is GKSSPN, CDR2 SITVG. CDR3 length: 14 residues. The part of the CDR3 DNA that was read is TGTGCCTGGAGATTTCAGGGGAGTGCAGAA. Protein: CAWRFQGSAE. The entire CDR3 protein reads CAWRFQGSAETLYF.

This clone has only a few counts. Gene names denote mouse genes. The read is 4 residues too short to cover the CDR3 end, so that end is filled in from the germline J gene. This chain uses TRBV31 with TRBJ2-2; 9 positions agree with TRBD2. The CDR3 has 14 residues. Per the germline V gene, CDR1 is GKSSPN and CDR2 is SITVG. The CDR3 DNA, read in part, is TGTGCTGACGACTGGGGGAGTAGGACCGGG. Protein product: CADDWGSRTG. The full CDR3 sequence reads CADDWGSRTGQLYF.

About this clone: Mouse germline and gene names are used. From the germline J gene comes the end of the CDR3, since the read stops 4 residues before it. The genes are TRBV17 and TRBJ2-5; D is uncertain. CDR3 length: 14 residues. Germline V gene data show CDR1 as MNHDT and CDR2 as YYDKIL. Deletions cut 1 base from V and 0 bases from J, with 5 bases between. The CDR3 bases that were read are TGTGCTAGCAGTAGAGCAGATAACCAAGAC. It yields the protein CASSRADNQD. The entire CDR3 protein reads CASSRADNQDTQYF.

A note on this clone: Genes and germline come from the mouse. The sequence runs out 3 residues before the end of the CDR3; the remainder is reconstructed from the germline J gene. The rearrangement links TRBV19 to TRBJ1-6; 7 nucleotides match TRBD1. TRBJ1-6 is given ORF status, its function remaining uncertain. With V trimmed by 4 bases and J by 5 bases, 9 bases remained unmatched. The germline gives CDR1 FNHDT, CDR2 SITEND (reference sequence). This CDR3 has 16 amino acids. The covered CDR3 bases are TGTGCCAGCAGTTTCAGGACAGGAACCCATAATTCGCCC. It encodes CASSFRTGTHNSP. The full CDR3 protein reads CASSFRTGTHNSPLYF.

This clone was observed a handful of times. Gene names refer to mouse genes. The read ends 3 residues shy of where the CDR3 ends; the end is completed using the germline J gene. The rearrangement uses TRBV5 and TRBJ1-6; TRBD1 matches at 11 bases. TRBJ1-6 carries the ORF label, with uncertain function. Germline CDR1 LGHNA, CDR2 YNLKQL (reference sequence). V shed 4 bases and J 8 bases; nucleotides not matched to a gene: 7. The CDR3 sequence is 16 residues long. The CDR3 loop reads CASSLRTGGDDSPLYF. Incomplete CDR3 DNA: TGTGCCAGCAGCCTCCGGACAGGGGGCGATGATTCGCCC.